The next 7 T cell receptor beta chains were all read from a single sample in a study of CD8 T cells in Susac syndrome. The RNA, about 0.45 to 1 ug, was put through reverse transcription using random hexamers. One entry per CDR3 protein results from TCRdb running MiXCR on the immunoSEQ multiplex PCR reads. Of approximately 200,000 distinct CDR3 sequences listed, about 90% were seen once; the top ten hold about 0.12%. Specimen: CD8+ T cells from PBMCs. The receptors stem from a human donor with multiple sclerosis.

This CDR3 is CASSQGSPYSNQPQHF. The CDR3 region has the DNA TGTGCCAGCAGTCAGGGGTCACCCTATAGCAATCAGCCCCAGCATTTT. This chain connects TRBV7-9 to TRBJ1-5, with D perhaps matching TRBD1 (6 bases). Trimming removed 6 bases from V and 0 bases from J, with 15 bases in between. Germline CDR1 reads SEHNR; CDR2 reads FQNEAQ (reference sequence). The length of the CDR3 is 16 residues.

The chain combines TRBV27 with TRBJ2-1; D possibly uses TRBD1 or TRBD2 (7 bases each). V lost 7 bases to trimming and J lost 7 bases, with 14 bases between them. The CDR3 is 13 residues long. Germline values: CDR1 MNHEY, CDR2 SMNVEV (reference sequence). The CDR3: CASTGGALNEQFF. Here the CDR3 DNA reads TGTGCCAGCACAGGGGGGGCCCTTAATGAGCAGTTCTTC.

The CDR3 loop reads CASSQDWDRGETQYF. The CDR3 region has the DNA TGTGCCAGCAGCCAAGATTGGGACAGGGGAGAGACCCAGTACTTC. The chain is built from TRBV14 and TRBJ2-5; 10 nucleotides align to TRBD1. Trimming took 0 bases from V and 4 from J; bases not matched to a gene: 2. The germline CDR1 and CDR2 sequences are SGHDN and FVKESK. The CDR3 is 15 residues long.

The chain's CDR3 is CASSPLDTQYF. The CDR3 DNA follows: TGTGCCAGCAGTCCCCTAGATACGCAGTATTTT. The genes are TRBV12-3 or TRBV12-4 and TRBJ2-3, with D uncertain. V was shortened by 5 bases and J by 5 bases, with 5 bases between the two germline ends. The CDR3 spans 11 residues.

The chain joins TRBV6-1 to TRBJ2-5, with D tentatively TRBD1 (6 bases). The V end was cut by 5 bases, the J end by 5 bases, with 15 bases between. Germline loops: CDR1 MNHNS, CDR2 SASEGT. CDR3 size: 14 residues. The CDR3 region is CASSPTGPGETQYF. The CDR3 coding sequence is TGTGCCAGCAGTCCCACAGGGCCGGGGGAGACCCAGTACTTC.

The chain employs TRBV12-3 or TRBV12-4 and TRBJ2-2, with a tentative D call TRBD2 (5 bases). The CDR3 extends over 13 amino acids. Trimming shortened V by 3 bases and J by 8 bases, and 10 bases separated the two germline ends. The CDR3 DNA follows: TGTGCCAGCAGTTTGTCCCGGGGTGGGGAGCTGTTTTTT. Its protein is CASSLSRGGELFF.

CDR3 amino acids: CASSAPTGPGGYTF. The CDR3, as DNA: TGTGCCAGCAGCGCCCCGACAGGGCCAGGGGGCTACACCTTC. This sequence joins TRBV9 and TRBJ1-2, with 7 bases aligning to TRBD1. Trimming took 3 bases from V and 8 from J; bases not matched to a gene: 10. The CDR3 spans 14 residues. Germline V gene sequence: CDR1 SGDLS, CDR2 YYNGEE.